Listed here are 28 T cell receptor beta chains from one sample, sequenced in a study of cytomegalovirus exposure and HLA in healthy donors. The PCR used 60 Vbeta and 13 Jbeta primers. Sequencing was performed with immunoSEQ multiplex PCR; in TCRdb, only in-frame clones are kept and a portion is missing. Seen here are roughly 180,000 clones, 84% observed once, and the top ten hold around 1.2%. Sequencing input: PBMCs. All receptors derive from a girl aged 2 to 10 in good health and CMV-seropositive.

This clone was picked up one time. The rearrangement joins TRBV7-3 to TRBJ2-7; 15 nucleotides agree with TRBD2. The CDR3 extends over 15 amino acids. Germline V gives CDR1 SGHTA, CDR2 FQGTGA. The junction had 3 bases not matched to a gene; V was cut back by 5 bases and J by 4 bases. In DNA form, the CDR3 reads TGTGCCAGCAGCCCGGGACTAGCGGGAGGATACGAGCAGTACTTC. This encodes CASSPGLAGGYEQYF. Complete variable domain (other parts from reference TRBV7-3 and TRBJ2-7): GAGVSQTPSNKVTEKGKYVELRCDPISGHTALYWYRQSLGQGPEFLIYFQGTGAADDSGLPNDRFFAVRPEGSVSTLKIQRTERGDSAVYLCASSPGLAGGYEQYFGPGTRLTVT.

The rearrangement joins TRBV9 to TRBJ2-1; D is unclear. Trimming stripped 1 base from V and 3 bases from J, with 14 bases between. The CDR3 has 16 residues. Per the germline V gene, CDR1 is SGDLS and CDR2 is YYNGEE. CDR3 sequence: CASSVRGQNSYNEQFF. The CDR3 DNA reads as TGTGCCAGCAGCGTACGTGGCCAAAACAGCTACAATGAGCAGTTCTTC.

The rearrangement links TRBV6-5 to TRBJ2-7; 9 bases map to TRBD1. Germline-derived CDR1 and CDR2 are MNHEY and SVGAGI. CDR3 length: 12 residues. V shed 6 bases and J 5 bases; nucleotides not matched to a gene: 2. CDR3: CASSRTGDEQYF. The CDR3, as DNA: TGTGCCAGCAGCCGGACAGGGGACGAGCAGTACTTC.

The V call is TRBV30, the J call TRBJ1-1; no definite D call. This CDR3 has 14 amino acids. Trimming removed 8 bases at V and 3 bases at J, with 19 bases between. CDR1 GTSNPN and CDR2 SVGIG come from the germline V gene (reference sequence). The CDR3 nucleotides are TGTGCCCGAAGGTCCCCCGGCGCGGACACTGAAGCTTTCTTT. As protein: CARRSPGADTEAFF.

The gene calls are TRBV9 and TRBJ1-5; 10 bases align to TRBD1. Germline trimming cut 4 bases from V and 7 bases from J; bases unmatched to any gene: 8. Germline CDR1 reads SGDLS; CDR2 reads YYNGEE. The CDR3 runs 15 residues. The CDR3 DNA reads as TGTGCCAGCAGCCTAACCGGGACAGGGGACCAGCCCCAGCATTTT. Translated, it gives CASSLTGTGDQPQHF.

This rearrangement joins TRBV9 to TRBJ2-7, with 11 bases matching TRBD2. The CDR3 runs to 16 residues. CDR1 is SGDLS and CDR2 is YYNGEE in the germline V gene. V shed 4 bases, J shed 1 base, and the junction held 7 bases outside the gene matches. CDR3 DNA: TGTGCCAGCAGCTTAACCGGGACTAGCGGTTCCTACGAGCAGTACTTC. It encodes CASSLTGTSGSYEQYF.

The rearrangement joins TRBV27 to TRBJ2-7, with D maybe TRBD1 (5 bases). This CDR3 is 16 amino acids long. Germline CDR1 and CDR2: MNHEY and SMNVEV (reference sequence). With 5 bases removed from V and 3 bases from J, the gap between germline ends came to 20 bases. The CDR3 reads CASSPSLGRRYYEQYF. CDR3 DNA: TGTGCCAGCAGTCCATCCCTGGGGCGACGGTACTACGAGCAGTACTTC.

J is TRBJ1-2 and V is TRBV5-1; 9 positions agree with TRBD1. Germline CDR1 reads SGHRS; CDR2 reads YFSETQ. The ends lost 2 bases at V and 8 bases at J; junction bases unmatched: 7. The CDR3 is 14 residues long. CDR3 sequence: CASSFGTGLQGYTF. The CDR3 nucleotides are TGCGCCAGCAGCTTCGGGACAGGGCTTCAAGGCTACACCTTC.

In regard to this clone: Additional DNA sequences in this sample encode the identical CDR3. V is TRBV30 and J is TRBJ2-1; D possibly corresponds to TRBD2 (5 bases). The CDR3 sequence is 12 residues long. Trimming stripped 0 bases from V and 10 bases from J, with 10 bases between. Looked up from germline, CDR1 is GTSNPN and CDR2 is SVGIG (reference sequence). The DNA for the CDR3 is TGTGCCTGGAGTGTAGCAGGCGGGGAGCAGTTCTTC. It encodes CAWSVAGGEQFF.

The DNA for the CDR3 is TGTGCCAGCAGCGAGACAGGGCTGGGTACTGAAGCTTTCTTT. Amino acids: CASSETGLGTEAFF. The chain joins TRBV9 to TRBJ1-1, with 7 bases lining up with TRBD1. Germline loops: CDR1 SGDLS, CDR2 YYNGEE. V lost 3 bases, J lost 5 bases, and 7 bases stayed unmatched. The CDR3 covers 14 residues.

The V gene is TRBV27, the J gene TRBJ2-7; 10 nucleotides match TRBD1. The CDR3 is made up of 14 amino acids. The germline V gene encodes CDR1 MNHEY and CDR2 SMNVEV (reference sequence). J lost 5 bases, V lost 5 bases, and 6 bases had no gene match. The CDR3 region is CASSTTTGGHEQYF. The CDR3 DNA reads as TGTGCCAGCAGTACAACGACAGGGGGCCACGAGCAGTACTTC.

The chain couples TRBV19 to TRBJ1-1, with D unclear. The CDR3 covers 11 residues. Germline lookup yields CDR1 LNHDA and CDR2 SQIVND (reference sequence). V was trimmed by 4 bases and J by 3 bases, leaving 3 bases between them. The CDR3 spells CASSTYTEAFF. DNA for the CDR3: TGTGCCAGTAGTACCTACACTGAAGCTTTCTTT.

V is TRBV5-1 and J is TRBJ2-5; D uncertain. CDR1 and CDR2 from the germline V gene are SGHRS and YFSETQ. This CDR3 is 12 amino acids long. V was clipped by 4 bases and J by 1 base, with 5 bases between them. CDR3 amino acids: CASSEIQETQYF. The CDR3 nucleotides read TGCGCCAGCAGCGAGATCCAAGAGACCCAGTACTTC.

V usage is TRBV5-1 and J usage is TRBJ1-2; TRBD1 is a possible D gene (5 bases). Germline CDR1 is SGHRS and CDR2 is YFSETQ. Trimming stripped 2 bases from V and 2 bases from J, with 10 bases between. The CDR3 consists of 14 residues. CDR3 sequence (DNA): TGCGCCAGCAGCTTTCGCGGGGGAAACTATGGCTACACCTTC. It translates to CASSFRGGNYGYTF.

V gene TRBV19 combines with J gene TRBJ2-3; 10 bases map to TRBD2. Germline-derived CDR1 and CDR2 are LNHDA and SQIVND (reference sequence). This CDR3 region has 14 residues. Losses at the gene ends were 7 bases for V and 6 bases for J; bases not matched to a gene: 7. CDR3 DNA: TGTGCCAGTACAGAGCGGGAGGGGGGCGATACGCAGTATTTT. Encoded protein: CASTEREGGDTQYF.

The chain links TRBV19 to TRBJ1-6, with D possibly matching TRBD1 (5 bases). Between the trimmed V and J ends, which lost 4 bases and 8 bases, there was a span of 12 bases. The V gene's germline CDR1 is LNHDA and CDR2 SQIVND (reference sequence). The CDR3 is made up of 14 amino acids. The CDR3 coding sequence is TGTGCCAGTAGTAGCGCAGGGACTTATTCACCCCTCCACTTT. Its protein is CASSSAGTYSPLHF.

CDR3 sequence reads: CVGHFSGNTIYF. The CDR3 nucleotides are TGTGTGGGACATTTCTCTGGAAACACCATATATTTT. V and J are TRBV30 and TRBJ1-3; a possible D gene is TRBD1 (6 bases). The CDR3 consists of 12 residues. Per the germline V gene, CDR1 is GTSNPN and CDR2 is SVGIG (reference sequence).

The rearrangement links TRBV6-6 to TRBJ2-7, with TRBD2 identical over 10 bases. The V gene's germline CDR1 is MNHNY and CDR2 SVGAGI (reference sequence). This CDR3 spans 16 amino acids. Trimming took 4 bases from V and 4 from J; bases not matched to a gene: 10. For the CDR3, the DNA is TGTGCCAGCAGTTTTTCCCTAGCGGGAGCTGGGTACGAGCAGTACTTC. It specifies CASSFSLAGAGYEQYF.

The chain carries TRBV14 and TRBJ2-7, with D maybe TRBD1 (6 bases). Germline V gives CDR1 SGHDN, CDR2 FVKESK. CDR3 length: 13 amino acids. The V end was cut by 4 bases, the J end by 3 bases, with 10 bases between. CDR3 sequence reads: CASSRTDNYEQYF. The DNA of the CDR3 is TGTGCCAGCAGCCGGACAGATAACTACGAGCAGTACTTC.

Only a few counts were recorded for this clone. The chain links TRBV10-1 to TRBJ2-6; D is ambiguous. The CDR3 is 13 residues long. The germline V gene has CDR1 WNHNN and CDR2 SYGVQD (reference sequence). Trimming cost V 8 bases and J 4 bases, with 9 bases left between them. This CDR3 reads CASGPSGANVLTF. The DNA for the CDR3 is TGCGCCAGCGGGCCTTCAGGGGCCAACGTCCTGACTTTC.

The chain employs TRBV6-5 and TRBJ1-1; the D gene is possibly TRBD1 (6 bases). With 2 bases removed from V and 4 bases from J, the gap between germline ends came to 17 bases. CDR3 size: 16 residues. The germline V gene encodes CDR1 MNHEY and CDR2 SVGAGI. The CDR3 protein is CASSYALTGFSTEAFF. Written as DNA, the CDR3 is TGTGCCAGCAGTTACGCCTTAACAGGGTTTAGCACTGAAGCTTTCTTT.

This sequence joins TRBV4-2 and TRBJ1-5; D unclear. The CDR3 is 14 residues long. Germline CDR1 is LGHNA and CDR2 is YNFKEQ. With 3 bases removed from V and 5 bases from J, the gap between germline ends came to 11 bases. Written as DNA, the CDR3 is TGTGCCAGCAGCCAGAGCGGTACATATCAGCCCCAGCATTTT. Translation gives CASSQSGTYQPQHF.

The V gene is TRBV7-9, the J gene TRBJ1-2, with 8 bases that match TRBD1. With 5 bases clipped from V and 3 bases from J, the junction kept 11 bases outside the gene matches. The germline gives CDR1 SEHNR, CDR2 FQNEAQ (reference sequence). The CDR3 runs 16 residues. CDR3 sequence: CASSNRQGRADYGYTF. The CDR3 region has the DNA TGTGCCAGCAGCAACCGACAGGGGCGCGCCGACTATGGCTACACCTTC.

The CDR3: CASQGFDTGELFF. Written as DNA, the CDR3 is TGCGCCAGCCAGGGGTTTGACACCGGGGAGCTGTTTTTT. V and J are TRBV10-1 and TRBJ2-2; a possible D gene is TRBD1 (6 bases). Germline V gene sequence: CDR1 WNHNN, CDR2 SYGVQD (reference sequence). This CDR3 region has 13 residues. V lost 8 bases, J lost 3 bases, and 10 bases lay in between.

There are a few counts of this clone. The gene calls are TRBV7-8 and TRBJ1-2; 8 bases map to TRBD1. This CDR3 is 17 amino acids long. Per the germline V gene, CDR1 is SGHVS and CDR2 is FQNEAQ. V lost 5 bases, J lost 4 bases, and 15 bases stayed unmatched. CDR3 loop: CASSDGAGQGKAYGYTF. CDR3 coding DNA: TGTGCCAGCAGCGATGGCGCCGGACAGGGCAAAGCCTATGGCTACACCTTC.

This clone came up once. The CDR3 sequence: CASSEQNQETQYF. The CDR3 region has the DNA TGTGCCAGCAGTGAACAGAACCAAGAGACCCAGTACTTC. The chain recombines TRBV6-1 with TRBJ2-5, with no clear D. Germline V gene data show CDR1 as MNHNS and CDR2 as SASEGT. Trimming removed 2 bases from V and 0 bases from J, with 4 bases in between. There are 13 residues in the CDR3.

The rearrangement joins TRBV13 to TRBJ2-7, with TRBD2 matching over 12 bases. V shed 5 bases, J shed 3 bases, and the junction held 5 bases outside the gene matches. This CDR3 spans 15 amino acids. CDR1 is PRHDT, CDR2 FYEKMQ, per germline (reference sequence). CDR3 protein: CASSRGLAGNYEQYF. CDR3 nucleotide sequence: TGTGCCAGCAGCCGAGGACTAGCGGGAAACTACGAGCAGTACTTC.

This clone was detected only once. This sequence joins TRBV30 and TRBJ2-7; D may be TRBD2 (6 bases). V lost 3 bases, J lost 0 bases, and 12 bases lay in between. The germline V gene has CDR1 GTSNPN and CDR2 SVGIG (reference sequence). CDR3 length: 14 residues. The CDR3 sequence: CAWSHGGSSYEQYF. The CDR3 coding sequence is TGTGCCTGGAGCCATGGGGGGAGCTCCTACGAGCAGTACTTC.